Included here is one T cell receptor (beta chain) sequence, with context. CDR1 is MNHEY and CDR2 is SMNVEV in the germline V gene (reference sequence). There are 15 residues in the CDR3. Trimming removed 6 bases from V and 3 bases from J, with 17 bases in between. The data derive from a study of metastatic and nonmetastatic thyroid tumors. Every patient was untreated before thyroid surgery. With MiXCR, TCRdb reprocessed the PCR reads. This sample carries approximately 3,100 clones, 35% to 45% of them seen once, and the ten largest clones take about 20%. Material for sequencing was tumor tissue. This clonotype was obtained from a female donor with papillary thyroid cancer or a benign thyroid nodule (not recorded which). Some clones in this sample may be carry-over from other donors' samples. The chain uses TRBV27 and TRBJ1-2, with D unresolved. The CDR3 here is CASRDLHGVHYGYTF. The CDR3 nucleotides read TGTGCCAGCAGGGACCTTCATGGAGTTCACTATGGCTACACCTTC.